Ten or more counts support the clone carrying this TCR beta chain. V trimming: 6 bases; J trimming: 7 bases; junction bases outside the gene matches: 7. This CDR3 has 14 amino acids. This sample was taken from a study of spatial heterogeneity in lung cancer. Time point indicated: sample taken at primary tumor resection. The 60 to 90 donors had untreated early-stage non-small cell lung cancer. Unsorted tumor, nontumor lung tissue or cryopreserved PBMC supplied the whole RNA. Unique molecular identifiers tagged every individual TCR cDNA molecule. MiXCR, run by TCRdb on the 5' RACE reads, gives a single entry per CDR3 protein. The repertoire has over 45,000 distinct CDR3 sequences, less than 6% of them found once; the top ten carry 11%.

The sequence was collected from a male donor with early-stage non-small cell lung cancer. Sequencing used PBMCs, obtained at surgery. V is TRBV12-3 or TRBV12-4 and J is TRBJ1-4; 8 bases align to TRBD1. Here the CDR3 DNA reads TGTGCCAGCAGCCAGACAGGGGCGGGTGAAAAACTGTTTTTT. This encodes CASSQTGAGEKLFF.